The entry below describes one TCR beta chain. Its specificity is not known. Building the TCR beta libraries relied on iRepertoire HTBI primers, and CDR3 regions underwent Arm-PCR. TCRdb ran MiXCR on the multiplex PCR reads and lists one entry per CDR3 protein. Of about 530,000 distinct CDR3 sequences listed, 15% to 20% are singletons. Time point in this sample: newly diagnosed GD, antithyroid drugs for less than 3 months. The TCR library was prepared using RNA isolated from PBMCs. The junction had 4 bases not matched to a gene; V was cut back by 4 bases and J by 2 bases. The CDR3 consists of 13 residues. Per the germline V gene, CDR1 is SQVTM and CDR2 is ANQGSEA. The data were obtained in a study of regulatory T cells in long-lasting Graves disease. Findings and limits, study-wide: TRBV28 was favored in persistent disease, as were TRBJ1-2 and TRBJ2-5.

A further study also used this sample, focusing on T cells in Graves' hyperthyroidism and ophthalmopathy. That work contributes: First-round RT-PCR with HTBI primers amplified the TCR CDR3 region.

The J gene is TRBJ2-7, the V gene TRBV29-1, with 8 bases matching TRBD2. This clonotype was sampled from a woman aged 35-60 years with Graves disease. The sample in question was peripheral blood mononuclear cells (PBMCs), obtained at new diagnosis, from a patient treated with antithyroid drugs. The CDR3 nucleotides read TGCAGCGTTGTGACTAGCGCAGCCTACGAGCAGTACTTC. This gives the protein CSVVTSAAYEQYF.